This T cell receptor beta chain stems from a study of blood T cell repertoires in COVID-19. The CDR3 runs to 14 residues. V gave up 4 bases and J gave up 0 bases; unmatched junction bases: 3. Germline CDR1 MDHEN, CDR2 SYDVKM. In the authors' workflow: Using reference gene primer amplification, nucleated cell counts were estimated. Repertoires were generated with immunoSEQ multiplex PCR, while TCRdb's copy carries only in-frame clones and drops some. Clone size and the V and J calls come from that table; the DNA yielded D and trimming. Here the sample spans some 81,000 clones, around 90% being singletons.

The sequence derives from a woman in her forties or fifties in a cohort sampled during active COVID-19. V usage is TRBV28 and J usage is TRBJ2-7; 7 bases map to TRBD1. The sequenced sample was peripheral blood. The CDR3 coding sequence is TGTGCCAGCAGTTCCGGGACAGCCTCCTACGAGCAGTACTTC. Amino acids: CASSSGTASYEQYF.